Listed below are T cell receptor beta chains from one sample, sequenced in a study of T cell responses to AZD1222 COVID-19 vaccine. The method was immunoSEQ multiplex PCR; TCRdb's version includes in-frame clones alone and lacks a portion of them. Of 130,000 or so clones in the sample, 75% to 95% were seen once. Source: peripheral blood, taken 28 days after the second AZD1222 dose. These receptors were collected from an adult who received the AZD1222 COVID-19 vaccine. The CDR3 runs from the conserved cysteine through the conserved F or W. D genes are given only for firm matches. Clone size is stated in some rows and not others, as once, few, many or a class when expanded.

V gene: TRBV7-7
D gene: TRBD1
clone size: .
J gene: TRBJ2-5
CDR3 protein: CASSFGAGGQETQYF
CDR3 DNA: TGTGCTAGCAGCTTTGGGGCAGGGGGACAAGAGACCCAGTACTTC

V gene: TRBV7-2
D gene: .
clone size: .
J gene: TRBJ1-3
CDR3 protein: CASSPGEGENTIYF
CDR3 DNA: TGTGCCAGCAGCCCCGGGGAGGGAGAAAACACCATATATTTT

V gene: TRBV19
D gene: .
clone size: .
J gene: TRBJ1-2
CDR3 protein: CASSIDLGPRGGYTF
CDR3 DNA: TGTGCCAGTAGTATAGATCTGGGGCCCAGGGGCGGCTACACCTTC

V gene: TRBV7-9
D gene: .
clone size: .
J gene: TRBJ1-4
CDR3 protein: CASSPEGRANEKLFF
CDR3 DNA: TGTGCCAGCAGCCCAGAGGGACGGGCTAATGAAAAACTGTTTTTT

V gene: TRBV6-2/TRBV6-3
D gene: TRBD1
clone size: few
J gene: TRBJ1-1
CDR3 protein: CASSYRRQGISGTEAFF
CDR3 DNA: TGTGCCAGCAGTTACCGGAGACAGGGGATTTCGGGGACTGAAGCTTTCTTT

V gene: TRBV6-2/TRBV6-3
D gene: TRBD2
clone size: .
J gene: TRBJ2-2
CDR3 protein: CASSLRGVAGTNTGELFF
CDR3 DNA: TGTGCCAGCAGCCTACGGGGGGTAGCGGGAACGAACACCGGGGAGCTGTTTTTT

V gene: TRBV19
D gene: TRBD2
clone size: .
J gene: TRBJ2-3
CDR3 protein: CASNSGGATDTQYF
CDR3 DNA: TGTGCCAGTAATAGCGGGGGGGCCACAGATACGCAGTATTTT

V gene: TRBV19
D gene: TRBD1
clone size: .
J gene: TRBJ1-6
CDR3 protein: CASRGQGETPLHF
CDR3 DNA: TGTGCCAGTAGGGGACAGGGGGAGACACCCCTCCACTTT

V gene: TRBV7-3
D gene: TRBD1
clone size: .
J gene: TRBJ2-5
CDR3 protein: CASSQGQGRQETQYF
CDR3 DNA: TGTGCCAGCAGCCAAGGACAGGGGCGACAAGAGACCCAGTACTTC

V gene: TRBV20-1
D gene: .
clone size: .
J gene: TRBJ1-4
CDR3 protein: CSARDAEKLFF
CDR3 DNA: TGCAGTGCTAGAGACGCGGAAAAACTGTTTTTT

V gene: TRBV7-9
D gene: TRBD2
clone size: .
J gene: TRBJ2-2
CDR3 protein: CASSPRLAGGPNTGELFF
CDR3 DNA: TGTGCCAGCAGCCCCCGACTAGCGGGAGGGCCGAACACCGGGGAGCTGTTTTTT

V gene: TRBV7-3
D gene: TRBD2
clone size: .
J gene: TRBJ2-1
CDR3 protein: CASSPGGVGYNEQFF
CDR3 DNA: TGTGCCAGCAGCCCCGGGGGGGTAGGGTACAATGAGCAGTTCTTC

V gene: TRBV28
D gene: .
clone size: once
J gene: TRBJ1-4
CDR3 protein: CASSTPGRPNEKLFF
CDR3 DNA: TGTGCCAGCAGCACACCGGGACGTCCTAATGAAAAACTGTTTTTT

V gene: TRBV3-1/TRBV3-2
D gene: .
clone size: .
J gene: TRBJ1-5
CDR3 protein: CASSQDLTGNQPQHF
CDR3 DNA: TGTGCCAGCAGCCAAGATCTTACAGGGAATCAGCCCCAGCATTTT

V gene: TRBV18
D gene: .
clone size: .
J gene: TRBJ2-3
CDR3 protein: CASSPTGGGTDTQYF
CDR3 DNA: TGTGCCAGCTCACCAACGGGGGGCGGCACAGATACGCAGTATTTT

V gene: TRBV23-1
D gene: TRBD1
clone size: .
J gene: TRBJ1-5
CDR3 protein: CASGEGTGRNQPQHF
CDR3 DNA: TGCGCCAGCGGAGAGGGGACAGGTCGCAATCAGCCCCAGCATTTT

V gene: TRBV5-6
D gene: TRBD1
clone size: .
J gene: TRBJ1-2
CDR3 protein: CASTPRGVGYGYTF
CDR3 DNA: TGTGCCAGCACGCCCAGGGGGGTGGGCTATGGCTACACCTTC

V gene: TRBV19
D gene: TRBD2
clone size: .
J gene: TRBJ2-2
CDR3 protein: CASRGTSGTGELFF
CDR3 DNA: TGTGCCAGTAGAGGGACTAGCGGTACCGGGGAGCTGTTTTTT

V gene: TRBV10-3
D gene: .
clone size: .
J gene: TRBJ1-1
CDR3 protein: CAIRRGAEAFF
CDR3 DNA: TGTGCCATCAGGCGGGGGGCTGAAGCTTTCTTT

V gene: TRBV6-5
D gene: .
clone size: .
J gene: TRBJ1-2
CDR3 protein: CASSYRPSNYGYTF
CDR3 DNA: TGTGCCAGCAGTTATAGGCCCTCAAACTATGGCTACACCTTC

V gene: TRBV28
D gene: .
clone size: .
J gene: TRBJ2-5
CDR3 protein: CAIENSGTETQYF
CDR3 DNA: TGTGCCATCGAAAACTCCGGGACAGAGACCCAGTACTTC

V gene: TRBV7-9
D gene: .
clone size: .
J gene: TRBJ1-1
CDR3 protein: CASSLVPSPEAFF
CDR3 DNA: TGTGCCAGCAGCTTAGTGCCGTCTCCTGAAGCTTTCTTT

V gene: TRBV7-9
D gene: TRBD1
clone size: .
J gene: TRBJ2-5
CDR3 protein: CASSFVRGQQETQYF
CDR3 DNA: TGTGCCAGCAGCTTCGTCAGGGGGCAACAAGAGACCCAGTACTTC

V gene: TRBV6-5
D gene: .
clone size: .
J gene: TRBJ2-5
CDR3 protein: CASSSNRGGQETQYF
CDR3 DNA: TGTGCCAGCAGTTCGAACAGGGGGGGACAAGAGACCCAGTACTTC

V gene: TRBV14
D gene: TRBD2
clone size: .
J gene: TRBJ2-1
CDR3 protein: CASSPGTSFNEQFF
CDR3 DNA: TGTGCCAGCAGCCCGGGGACTAGTTTCAATGAGCAGTTCTTC

V gene: TRBV5-1
D gene: TRBD2
clone size: .
J gene: TRBJ2-1
CDR3 protein: CASRATSGGPYNEQFF
CDR3 DNA: TGCGCCAGCAGGGCGACTAGCGGGGGTCCCTACAATGAGCAGTTCTTC

V gene: TRBV28
D gene: TRBD1
clone size: .
J gene: TRBJ1-2
CDR3 protein: CASSLPQGARGYTF
CDR3 DNA: TGTGCCAGCAGTTTGCCCCAGGGGGCAAGGGGCTACACCTTC

V gene: TRBV7-2
D gene: .
clone size: .
J gene: TRBJ1-5
CDR3 protein: CASSQRGGNQPQHF
CDR3 DNA: TGTGCCAGCAGCCAAAGGGGAGGCAATCAGCCCCAGCATTTT

V gene: TRBV30
D gene: TRBD1
clone size: .
J gene: TRBJ2-5
CDR3 protein: CAWSPGQGERGETQYF
CDR3 DNA: TGTGCCTGGTCCCCGGGACAGGGGGAGCGGGGAGAGACCCAGTACTTC

V gene: TRBV30
D gene: .
clone size: .
J gene: TRBJ1-5
CDR3 protein: CAWDHSGPGSNQPQHF
CDR3 DNA: TGTGCCTGGGACCACTCGGGCCCAGGGAGCAATCAGCCCCAGCATTTT

V gene: TRBV6-5
D gene: .
clone size: .
J gene: TRBJ2-7
CDR3 protein: CASSYQLARSRDEQYF
CDR3 DNA: TGTGCCAGCAGTTACCAGTTAGCGCGGTCCCGAGACGAGCAGTACTTC

V gene: TRBV5-4
D gene: TRBD1
clone size: .
J gene: TRBJ2-1
CDR3 protein: CASSLERGLTYNEQFF
CDR3 DNA: TGTGCCAGCAGCTTGGAGAGGGGGCTTACCTACAATGAGCAGTTCTTC

V gene: TRBV9
D gene: .
clone size: .
J gene: TRBJ2-1
CDR3 protein: CASSPGPGPYNEQFF
CDR3 DNA: TGTGCCAGCAGCCCTGGGCCCGGGCCCTACAATGAGCAGTTCTTC

V gene: TRBV18
D gene: TRBD1
clone size: .
J gene: TRBJ2-5
CDR3 protein: CASSLPGQGRETQYF
CDR3 DNA: TGTGCCAGCTCACTCCCGGGACAGGGTCGGGAGACCCAGTACTTC

V gene: TRBV18
D gene: TRBD2
clone size: .
J gene: TRBJ2-1
CDR3 protein: CASSLGLATRNEQFF
CDR3 DNA: TGTGCCAGCTCACTGGGACTAGCGACGAGGAATGAGCAGTTCTTC

V gene: TRBV29-1
D gene: .
clone size: .
J gene: TRBJ1-2
CDR3 protein: CSVVIQGGANYGYTF
CDR3 DNA: TGCAGCGTTGTAATACAGGGAGGGGCTAACTATGGCTACACCTTC

V gene: TRBV6-6
D gene: .
clone size: .
J gene: TRBJ1-5
CDR3 protein: CASSSGAGQPQHF
CDR3 DNA: TGTGCCAGCAGTTCAGGGGCGGGTCAGCCCCAGCATTTT

V gene: TRBV9
D gene: .
clone size: .
J gene: TRBJ1-2
CDR3 protein: CASGTEAPYGYTF
CDR3 DNA: TGTGCCAGCGGCACGGAGGCCCCCTATGGCTACACCTTC

V gene: TRBV2
D gene: TRBD1
clone size: .
J gene: TRBJ1-2
CDR3 protein: CASIPQGAYGYTF
CDR3 DNA: TGTGCCAGCATTCCGCAGGGGGCCTATGGCTACACCTTC

V gene: TRBV5-1
D gene: TRBD1
clone size: .
J gene: TRBJ2-5
CDR3 protein: CASSLASRGQGETQYF
CDR3 DNA: TGCGCCAGCAGCTTGGCCTCTAGGGGGCAGGGGGAGACCCAGTACTTC

V gene: TRBV27
D gene: TRBD1
clone size: .
J gene: TRBJ1-1
CDR3 protein: CASSFDRGVTEAFF
CDR3 DNA: TGTGCCAGCAGTTTCGACAGGGGAGTCACTGAAGCTTTCTTT

V gene: TRBV9
D gene: .
clone size: once
J gene: TRBJ2-6
CDR3 protein: CASSVAFSGANVLTF
CDR3 DNA: TGTGCCAGCAGCGTAGCCTTCTCTGGGGCCAACGTCCTGACTTTC

V gene: TRBV6-5
D gene: .
clone size: few
J gene: TRBJ2-1
CDR3 protein: CASSYNNEQFF
CDR3 DNA: TGTGCCAGCAGTTACAACAATGAGCAGTTCTTC

V gene: TRBV28
D gene: TRBD1
clone size: .
J gene: TRBJ1-2
CDR3 protein: CASRPSGPGQRNYGYTF
CDR3 DNA: TGTGCCAGCAGACCTAGTGGCCCGGGACAGCGGAACTATGGCTACACCTTC

V gene: TRBV2
D gene: TRBD1
clone size: .
J gene: TRBJ1-6
CDR3 protein: CASILRGGRGSNSPLHF
CDR3 DNA: TGTGCCAGCATCCTCAGGGGGGGGCGGGGAAGTAATTCACCCCTCCACTTT

V gene: TRBV5-1
D gene: .
clone size: .
J gene: TRBJ2-2
CDR3 protein: CASSLEGGLNTGELFF
CDR3 DNA: TGCGCCAGCAGCTTGGAGGGCGGACTGAACACCGGGGAGCTGTTTTTT

V gene: TRBV6-2/TRBV6-3
D gene: .
clone size: .
J gene: TRBJ2-3
CDR3 protein: CASSYLGADTQYF
CDR3 DNA: TGTGCCAGCAGTTATTTAGGGGCAGATACGCAGTATTTT

V gene: TRBV3-1/TRBV3-2
D gene: .
clone size: few
J gene: TRBJ1-1
CDR3 protein: CASSQGTLTEAFF
CDR3 DNA: TGTGCCAGCAGCCAAGGGACGTTGACTGAAGCTTTCTTT

V gene: TRBV7-8
D gene: .
clone size: .
J gene: TRBJ1-2
CDR3 protein: CASSLVVGGGNYGYTF
CDR3 DNA: TGTGCCAGCAGCTTGGTTGTTGGAGGGGGAAACTATGGCTACACCTTC

V gene: TRBV7-2
D gene: .
clone size: .
J gene: TRBJ1-2
CDR3 protein: CASSTYRVGNYGYTF
CDR3 DNA: TGTGCCAGCAGCACGTACAGGGTGGGGAACTATGGCTACACCTTC

V gene: TRBV21-1
D gene: .
clone size: .
J gene: TRBJ1-6
CDR3 protein: CASSKERRGDSPLHF
CDR3 DNA: TGTGCCAGCAGCAAGGAACGGAGGGGGGATTCACCCCTCCACTTT

V gene: TRBV30
D gene: .
clone size: .
J gene: TRBJ1-2
CDR3 protein: CAWRIAYGYTF
CDR3 DNA: TGTGCCTGGAGAATAGCCTATGGCTACACCTTC

V gene: TRBV25-1
D gene: .
clone size: .
J gene: TRBJ2-5
CDR3 protein: CASGFQGGETQYF
CDR3 DNA: TGTGCCAGCGGATTCCAGGGCGGGGAGACCCAGTACTTC